This TCR beta chain emerged from a study of blood T cell repertoires in COVID-19. Overall study context: Acute and convalescent COVID-19 samples came from the United States, Italy and Spain. PBMCs, B-cell-depleted T cells, or T cells provided the cDNA or gDNA that made up the material.

Under the authors' procedure: Researchers report that nucleated cell counts were estimated from reference gene primer amplification. Some clones are missing from TCRdb's copy, which holds only in-frame ones; the method was immunoSEQ multiplex PCR. For V, J and clone size, that table is used; D and trimming come from the DNA. Of over 45,000 clones listed, roughly 83% are singletons. The CDR3 contains 14 residues. Germline assignment: CDR1 GTSNPN and CDR2 SVGIG (reference sequence). The V end was cut by 5 bases, the J end by 5 bases, with 18 bases between. Sequenced input: peripheral blood. The sequence was obtained from a man between 70 and 80 years old with acute or convalescent COVID-19. The V gene is TRBV30, the J gene TRBJ2-5; D perhaps matches TRBD1 (6 bases). In nucleotides, the CDR3 is TGTGCCTGGGCCAGGGGTTCTAATCGGGAGACCCAGTACTTC. Translating it yields CAWARGSNRETQYF.